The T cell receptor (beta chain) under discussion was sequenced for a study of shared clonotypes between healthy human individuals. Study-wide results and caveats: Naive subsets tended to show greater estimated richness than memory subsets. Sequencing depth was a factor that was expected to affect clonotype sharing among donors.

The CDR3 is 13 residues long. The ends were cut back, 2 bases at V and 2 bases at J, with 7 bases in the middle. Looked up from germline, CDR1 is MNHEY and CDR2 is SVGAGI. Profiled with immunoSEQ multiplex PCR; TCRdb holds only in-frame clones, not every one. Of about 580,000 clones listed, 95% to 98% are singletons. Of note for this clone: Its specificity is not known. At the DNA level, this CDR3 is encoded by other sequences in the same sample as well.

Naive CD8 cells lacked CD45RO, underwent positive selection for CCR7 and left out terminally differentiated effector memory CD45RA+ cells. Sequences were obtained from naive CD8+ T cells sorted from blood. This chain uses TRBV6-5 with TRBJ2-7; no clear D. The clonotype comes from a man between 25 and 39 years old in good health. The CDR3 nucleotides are TGTGCCAGCAGTTACCACATTACCTACGAGCAGTACTTC. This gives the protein CASSYHITYEQYF.